The 8 T cell receptor beta chains below come from one sample, sequenced in a study of T cell responses to AZD1222 COVID-19 vaccine. Some clones are missing from TCRdb's copy, which holds only in-frame ones; the method was immunoSEQ multiplex PCR. The sample includes 110,000 to 150,000 clones, about 93% of them seen just once. This specimen was peripheral blood, taken on day 0 of AZD1222 vaccination. Every receptor here comes from an adult in good health.

The chain recombines TRBV6-5 with TRBJ1-2; D uncertain. CDR3 length: 12 residues. Trimming pared 11 bases from V and 5 bases from J, leaving 15 bases between. CDR1 and CDR2 (germline): MNHEY, SVGAGI. CDR3 DNA sequence: TGTGCCTGGGGAGAGCATGATTATGGCTACACCTTC. This codes for CAWGEHDYGYTF.

CDR3 in amino acids: CASSPEQGAVGTEAFF. The CDR3 DNA is TGTGCCAGCTCACCAGAACAGGGGGCTGTGGGCACTGAAGCTTTCTTT. The chain recombines TRBV18 with TRBJ1-1, with TRBD1 identical over 9 bases. The CDR3 is 16 residues long. Looked up from germline, CDR1 is KGHSH and CDR2 is LQKENI. The J segment lost 4 bases and the V segment lost 2 bases, leaving 8 bases of the junction unmatched.

This chain connects TRBV5-1 to TRBJ2-3; D unresolved. CDR3 length: 14 residues. V was cut by 1 base and J by 3 bases, with 9 bases left in between. Germline CDR1 is SGHRS and CDR2 is YFSETQ. In DNA, the CDR3 is TGCGCCAGCAGCTTGCAGGCAGAGACAGATACGCAGTATTTT. This encodes CASSLQAETDTQYF.

V and J are TRBV5-6 and TRBJ2-7; 13 bases align to TRBD2. The germline V gene has CDR1 SGHDT and CDR2 YYEEEE. V lost 4 bases and J lost 5; bases outside the gene matches: 6. The CDR3 has 15 residues. The CDR3 region is CASSAGLAGVDEQYF. The CDR3 DNA sequence: TGTGCCAGCAGCGCCGGACTAGCGGGAGTTGACGAGCAGTACTTC.

A note on this clone: Within the sample, other DNA sequences also encode this same CDR3. The rearrangement joins TRBV7-8 to TRBJ2-7, with TRBD2 identical over 12 bases. The V segment lost 4 bases and the J segment 5 bases; nucleotides outside the gene matches: 15. This CDR3 is built from 18 residues. The V gene's germline CDR1 is SGHVS and CDR2 FQNEAQ. The CDR3 DNA reads as TGTGCCAGCAGCTCGCTTGGGCCTACTAGCGGGAGGTCCCACGAGCAGTACTTC. Its protein product is CASSSLGPTSGRSHEQYF.

The chain recombines TRBV20-1 with TRBJ1-6, with D unresolved. The CDR3 is made up of 16 amino acids. Germline assignment: CDR1 DFQATT and CDR2 SNEGSKA (reference sequence). The ends were cut back, 3 bases at V and 10 bases at J, with 22 bases in the middle. The CDR3 loop reads CSASSELGPLGSPLHF. CDR3 sequence (DNA): TGCAGTGCTAGTTCGGAGTTGGGCCCCTTGGGCTCACCCCTCCACTTT.

V gene TRBV19 combines with J gene TRBJ2-3; D not resolved. Trimming removed 5 bases at V and 3 bases at J, with 9 bases between. The CDR3 is 13 residues long. Per the germline V gene, CDR1 is LNHDA and CDR2 is SQIVND (reference sequence). The CDR3 coding sequence is TGTGCCAGTAGTCCATACTGGACAGATACGCAGTATTTT. It specifies CASSPYWTDTQYF.

This clone was counted a single time. The chain employs TRBV4-1 and TRBJ1-2; D is perhaps TRBD1 (5 bases). The CDR3 has 13 amino acids. Germline V CDR1 and CDR2: MGHRA, YSYEKL. V gave up 3 bases and J gave up 5 bases, with 10 bases separating them. The CDR3 is CASSQATAYGYTF. The CDR3 DNA reads as TGCGCCAGCAGCCAGGCGACAGCTTATGGCTACACCTTC.